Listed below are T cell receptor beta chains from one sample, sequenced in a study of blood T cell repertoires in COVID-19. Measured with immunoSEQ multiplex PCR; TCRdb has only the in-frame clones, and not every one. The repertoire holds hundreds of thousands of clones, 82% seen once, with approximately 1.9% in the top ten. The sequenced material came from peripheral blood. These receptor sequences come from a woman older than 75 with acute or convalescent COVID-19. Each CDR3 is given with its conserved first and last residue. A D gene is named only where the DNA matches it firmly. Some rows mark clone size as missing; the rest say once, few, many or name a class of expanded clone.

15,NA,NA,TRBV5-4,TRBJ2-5,CASSFPGGYQETQYF,TGTGCCAGCAGCTTTCCTGGGGGGTACCAAGAGACCCAGTACTTC
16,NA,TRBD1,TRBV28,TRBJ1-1,CASTLDRVIRHTEAFF,TGTGCCAGCACGCTGGACAGGGTGATTCGGCACACTGAAGCTTTCTTT
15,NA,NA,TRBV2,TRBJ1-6,CASSDEQGSHSPLHF,TGTGCCAGCAGTGATGAACAGGGATCGCATTCACCCCTCCACTTT
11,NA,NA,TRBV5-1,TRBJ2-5,CASSFGETQYF,TGCGCCAGCAGCTTCGGGGAGACCCAGTACTTC
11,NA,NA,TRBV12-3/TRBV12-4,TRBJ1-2,CASSPGQGYTF,TGTGCCAGCAGCCCTGGGCAGGGCTACACCTTC
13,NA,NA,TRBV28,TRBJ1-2,CASSSGRAYGYTF,TGTGCCAGCAGTTCGGGCAGGGCTTATGGCTACACCTTC
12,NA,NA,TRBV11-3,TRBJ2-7,CASSLSEDEQYF,TGTGCCAGCAGCTTATCGGAGGACGAGCAGTACTTC
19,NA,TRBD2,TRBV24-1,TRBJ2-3,CATSGRLAGEDESTDTQYF,TGTGCCACCAGCGGACGACTAGCGGGAGAAGATGAGAGCACAGATACGCAGTATTTT
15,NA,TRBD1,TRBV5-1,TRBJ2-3,CASSLEGGGTDTQYF,TGCGCCAGCAGCTTGGAAGGGGGCGGTACAGATACGCAGTATTTT
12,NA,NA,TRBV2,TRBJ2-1,CAISFLGNEQFF,TGTGCCATCTCTTTCCTCGGCAATGAGCAGTTCTTC
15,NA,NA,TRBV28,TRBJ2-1,CASSLAGRKYNEQFF,TGTGCCAGCAGTTTAGCAGGGCGAAAGTACAATGAGCAGTTCTTC
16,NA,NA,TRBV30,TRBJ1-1,CAWRPRGRGGFTEAFF,TGTGCCTGGAGGCCACGGGGCAGGGGTGGGTTCACTGAAGCTTTCTTT
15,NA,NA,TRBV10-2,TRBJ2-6,CASRDSHSGANVLTF,TGCGCCAGCAGAGACAGCCACTCTGGGGCCAACGTCCTGACTTTC
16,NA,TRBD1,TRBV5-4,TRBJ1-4,CASSAGGKVRNEKLFF,TGTGCCAGCAGCGCAGGGGGGAAGGTTAGAAACGAAAAACTGTTTTTT
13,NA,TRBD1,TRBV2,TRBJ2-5,CASRGQPRETQYF,TGTGCCAGCAGGGGACAGCCCAGAGAGACCCAGTACTTC
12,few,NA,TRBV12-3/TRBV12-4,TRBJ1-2,CASSFYNYGYTF,TGTGCCAGCAGTTTTTATAACTATGGCTACACCTTC
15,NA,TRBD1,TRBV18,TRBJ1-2,CASSPGDRSNYGYTF,TGTGCCAGCTCACCAGGGGACAGATCCAACTATGGCTACACCTTC
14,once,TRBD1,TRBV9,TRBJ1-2,CASSFQGQGAGYTF,TGTGCCAGCAGCTTCCAGGGACAGGGTGCTGGCTACACCTTC
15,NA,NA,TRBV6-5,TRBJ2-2,CASSYLGVNTGELFF,TGTGCCAGCAGTTACCTCGGGGTGAACACCGGGGAGCTGTTTTTT
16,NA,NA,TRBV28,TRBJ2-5,CASSLWGNRDQETQYF,TGTGCCAGCAGTTTATGGGGGAACAGGGACCAAGAGACCCAGTACTTC
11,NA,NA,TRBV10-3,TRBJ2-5,CAIGGGETQYF,TGTGCCATCGGGGGAGGAGAGACCCAGTACTTC
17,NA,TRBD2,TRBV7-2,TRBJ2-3,CASSLGTSGGKGYTQYF,TGTGCCAGCAGCTTAGGGACTAGCGGGGGGAAGGGGTATACGCAGTATTTT
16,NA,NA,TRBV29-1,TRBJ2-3,CSVEDYLLASTDTQYF,TGCAGCGTTGAAGATTACTTGCTAGCTAGCACAGATACGCAGTATTTT
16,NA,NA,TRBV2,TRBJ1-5,CASSERRAINNQPQHF,TGTGCCAGCAGTGAAAGGAGGGCGATCAACAATCAGCCCCAGCATTTT
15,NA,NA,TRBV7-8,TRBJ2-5,CASSLNRAIGETQYF,TGTGCCAGCAGCTTAAACAGGGCGATTGGGGAGACCCAGTACTTC
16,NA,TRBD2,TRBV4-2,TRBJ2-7,CASSQGTSGGVYEQYF,TGTGCCAGCAGCCAGGGGACTAGCGGGGGTGTTTACGAGCAGTACTTC
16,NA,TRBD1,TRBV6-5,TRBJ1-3,CASSYARTGGGNTIYF,TGTGCCAGCAGTTACGCGAGGACAGGGGGAGGAAACACCATATATTTT
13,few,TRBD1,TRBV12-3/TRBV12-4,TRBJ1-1,CASRPGQSTEAFF,TGTGCCAGCAGGCCGGGACAGTCCACTGAAGCTTTCTTT
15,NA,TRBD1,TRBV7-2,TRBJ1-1,CASSLAGGGNHEAFF,TGTGCCAGCAGCTTAGCAGGGGGCGGAAACCATGAAGCTTTCTTT
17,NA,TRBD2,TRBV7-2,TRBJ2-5,CASSYSGRGAREETQYF,TGTGCCAGCAGCTATTCTGGGCGGGGGGCTCGGGAAGAGACCCAGTACTTC
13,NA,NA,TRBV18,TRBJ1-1,CASSLTGSTEAFF,TGTGCCAGCTCTCTCACAGGGTCCACTGAAGCTTTCTTT
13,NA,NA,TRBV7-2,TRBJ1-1,CASSRTRNTEAFF,TGTGCCAGCAGCCGGACAAGGAACACTGAAGCTTTCTTT
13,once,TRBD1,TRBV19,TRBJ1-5,CASSMDRGSPQHF,TGTGCCAGTAGTATGGACAGGGGGAGCCCCCAGCATTTT
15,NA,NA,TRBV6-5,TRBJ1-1,CASSYSRASNTEAFF,TGTGCCAGCAGTTATAGCAGGGCCTCGAACACTGAAGCTTTCTTT
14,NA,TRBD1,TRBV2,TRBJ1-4,CASSADRVSEKLFF,TGTGCCAGCAGCGCGGACAGGGTTAGTGAAAAACTGTTTTTT
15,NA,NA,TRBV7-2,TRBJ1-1,CASSLNRQVNTEAFF,TGTGCCAGCAGCTTAAATAGACAAGTGAACACTGAAGCTTTCTTT
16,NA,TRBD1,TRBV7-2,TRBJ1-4,CASSAQTGTGYEKLFF,TGTGCCAGCAGCGCACAAACTGGGACAGGGTATGAAAAACTGTTTTTT
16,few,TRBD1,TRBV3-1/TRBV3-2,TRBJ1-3,CASSQGGTGAGNTIYF,TGTGCCAGCAGCCAAGGCGGGACAGGGGCAGGGAACACCATATATTTT
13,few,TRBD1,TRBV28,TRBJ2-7,CASRGQGAWEQYF,TGTGCCAGCAGAGGACAGGGGGCTTGGGAGCAGTACTTC
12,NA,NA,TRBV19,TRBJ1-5,CASTTGSQPQHF,TGTGCCAGTACCACAGGGTCTCAGCCCCAGCATTTT
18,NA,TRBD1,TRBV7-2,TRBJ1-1,CASSLGTDRVVLNTEAFF,TGTGCCAGCAGCCTCGGGACGGACAGGGTTGTATTGAACACTGAAGCTTTCTTT
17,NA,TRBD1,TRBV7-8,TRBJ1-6,CASSLTRTGANNSPLHF,TGTGCCAGCAGCTTAACTAGGACAGGGGCAAATAATTCACCCCTCCACTTT
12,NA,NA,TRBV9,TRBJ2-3,CASSAYTDTQYF,TGTGCCAGCAGCGCTTACACAGATACGCAGTATTTT
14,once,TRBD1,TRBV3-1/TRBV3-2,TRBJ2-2,CASEDRGNTGELFF,TGTGCCAGCGAAGACAGGGGAAACACCGGGGAGCTGTTTTTT
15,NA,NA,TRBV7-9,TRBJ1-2,CASSFNRDSSYGYTF,TGTGCCAGCAGCTTTAATCGGGACTCCAGCTATGGCTACACCTTC
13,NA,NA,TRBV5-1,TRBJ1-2,CASSLEPGYGYTF,TGCGCCAGCAGCTTGGAGCCGGGCTATGGCTACACCTTC
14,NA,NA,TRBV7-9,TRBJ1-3,CASSLAASGNTIYF,TGTGCCAGCAGCTTAGCGGCCTCTGGAAACACCATATATTTT
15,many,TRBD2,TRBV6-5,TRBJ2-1,CASRSSGSPYNEQFF,TGTGCCAGCAGGTCAAGCGGGAGCCCCTACAATGAGCAGTTCTTC
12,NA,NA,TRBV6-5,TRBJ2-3,CASSPNREISRF,TGTGCCAGCAGTCCCAACCGGGAAATCTCCCGTTTT
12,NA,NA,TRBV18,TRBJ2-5,CASTDIQETQYF,TGTGCCAGCACGGACATCCAAGAGACCCAGTACTTC
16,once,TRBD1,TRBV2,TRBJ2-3,CASSELVRGPTDTQYF,TGTGCCAGCAGTGAATTGGTCAGGGGGCCCACAGATACGCAGTATTTT
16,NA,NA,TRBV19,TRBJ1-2,CASSYASGPPNYGYTF,TGTGCCAGTAGTTATGCCTCAGGTCCCCCTAACTATGGCTACACCTTC
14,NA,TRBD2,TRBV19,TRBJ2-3,CASSSGLATDTQYF,TGTGCCAGTAGTTCAGGACTAGCGACAGATACGCAGTATTTT
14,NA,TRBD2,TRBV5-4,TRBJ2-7,CASSRTSGTYEQYF,TGTGCCAGCAGCCGGACTAGCGGGACCTACGAGCAGTACTTC
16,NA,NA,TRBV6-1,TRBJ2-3,CASSEGAGTSTDTQYF,TGTGCCAGCAGTGAAGGCGCGGGGACTAGCACAGATACGCAGTATTTT
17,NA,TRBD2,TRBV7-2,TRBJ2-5,CASSLVTSGGKRETQYF,TGTGCCAGCAGCTTAGTAACTAGCGGGGGGAAAAGAGAGACCCAGTACTTC
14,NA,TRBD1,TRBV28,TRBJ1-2,CASNVVQGARGYTF,TGTGCCAGCAACGTCGTACAGGGGGCGAGGGGCTACACCTTC
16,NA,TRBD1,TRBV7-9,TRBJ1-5,CASSSSTGVRNQPQHF,TGTGCCAGCAGCTCGTCGACAGGGGTGAGAAATCAGCCCCAGCATTTT
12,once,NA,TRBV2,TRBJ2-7,CASSGSSYEQYF,TGTGCCAGCAGTGGTTCCAGCTACGAGCAGTACTTC
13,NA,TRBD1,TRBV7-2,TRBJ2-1,CASSQDRVNEQFF,TGTGCCAGCAGCCAAGACAGGGTGAATGAGCAGTTCTTC